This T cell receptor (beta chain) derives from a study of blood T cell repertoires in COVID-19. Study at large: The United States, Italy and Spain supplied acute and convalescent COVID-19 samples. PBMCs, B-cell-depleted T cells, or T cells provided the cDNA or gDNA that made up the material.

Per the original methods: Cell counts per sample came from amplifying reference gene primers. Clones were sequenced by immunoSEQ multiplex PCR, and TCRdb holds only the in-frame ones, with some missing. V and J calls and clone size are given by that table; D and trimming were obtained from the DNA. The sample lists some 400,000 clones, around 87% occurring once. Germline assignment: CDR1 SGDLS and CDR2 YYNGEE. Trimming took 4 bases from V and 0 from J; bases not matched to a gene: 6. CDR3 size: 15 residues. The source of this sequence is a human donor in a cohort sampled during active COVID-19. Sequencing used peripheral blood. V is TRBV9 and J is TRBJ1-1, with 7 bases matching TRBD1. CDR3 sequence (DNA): TGTGCCAGCAGCCGGGGACAGAGCATGAACACTGAAGCTTTCTTT. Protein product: CASSRGQSMNTEAFF.